This T cell receptor (beta chain) is drawn from a study of cytomegalovirus exposure and HLA in healthy donors. Findings and limits, study-wide: Overall, about 160 TCR beta chains were annotated as cytomegalovirus-associated. It was found in a later analysis that first-cohort TCR clusters tended to co-occur in the 130 or so validation repertoires. While the bulk of TCR sequences proved rare, some public TCRs turned up in many donors.

Concerning this clone itself: Its antigen is still unknown.

The assay was immunoSEQ multiplex PCR, and TCRdb's table has in-frame clones only and misses some. This repertoire shows some 260,000 clones, 90% found once; its top ten account for just over 3%. With 7 bases clipped from V and 4 bases from J, the junction kept 9 bases outside the gene matches. The CDR3 length is 15 residues. Per the germline V gene, CDR1 is MDHEN and CDR2 is SYDVKM. While the first cohort had 600 to 850 subjects, the donors belonged to the separate validation cohort of about 120 subjects. The source of this sequence is a woman under 40 in good health and CMV-seronegative. This chain joins TRBV28 and TRBJ2-7, with 11 bases that match TRBD2. Material: PBMCs. The CDR3 reads CASTPGLAGFYEQYF. The CDR3 bases are TGTGCCAGCACTCCCGGACTAGCGGGCTTTTACGAGCAGTACTTC.